This paragraph reports one T cell receptor (beta chain). The junction had 11 bases not matched to a gene; V was cut back by 2 bases and J by 0 bases. This CDR3 is 19 amino acids long. Germline assignment: CDR1 MGHRA and CDR2 YSYEKL. Only in-frame clones appear in the TCRdb table, and some are missing; sequencing was by immunoSEQ multiplex PCR. The table includes under 200,000 clones, approximately 96% detected once. This sample was included in a study of control samples from healthy donors and cancer patients. The sequence was collected from a woman between 40 and 55 years old in good health. Sequencing was performed on blood. This rearrangement joins TRBV4-1 to TRBJ1-2; 11 nucleotides line up with TRBD1. Here the CDR3 reads CASSQYPGQGDSPNYGYTF. The DNA for the CDR3 is TGCGCCAGCAGCCAATACCCGGGACAGGGGGATAGTCCTAACTATGGCTACACCTTC.